This entry describes one T cell receptor beta chain. Antigen unknown. The CDR3 has 13 amino acids. V lost 4 bases and J 9 bases, leaving 13 bases between the germline ends. CDR1 is SGHNT, CDR2 YENEEA, per germline. This specimen belongs to a study of OX40 agonist ivuxolimab in advanced cancers. Study context: Two patients with cutaneous melanoma and one with hepatocellular carcinoma, three in total, showed partial responses.

General study points: Blood T cells, both CD4+ and CD8+, expanded clonally by week 6 at 0.1 to 3.0 mg/kg. The antigen specificity of the peripheral T cells (those that were expanded) was not determined.

Profiled with immunoSEQ multiplex PCR; TCRdb holds only in-frame clones, not every one. Of some 70,000 clones listed, roughly 86% are singletons. The V and J genes are TRBV11-3 and TRBJ2-1; D call uncertain. This TCR derives from an adult with an advanced solid tumor such as melanoma, head and neck, liver or kidney cancer. The source was CD4+ or CD8+ T cells sorted from blood, collected in a trial of the OX40 agonist ivuxolimab. The CDR3 nucleotides read TGTGCCAGCAGCTCACTATTAGGTAGTGAGCAGTTCTTC. This encodes CASSSLLGSEQFF.